This T cell receptor beta chain originates from a study of a mutant IDH1 vaccine in newly diagnosed glioma. This sample's time point: baseline, week 1 (first vaccination visit). The treatment denotes: pre-vaccination baseline after standard-of-care therapy. The germline gives CDR1 MNHEY, CDR2 SMNVEV (reference sequence). This CDR3 has 15 residues. The V end lost 2 bases, the J end lost 0 bases, and 5 bases lay between the germline ends. This table comes from immunoSEQ multiplex PCR, and its TCRdb copy is limited to in-frame clones, with some not included. The sample gives tens of thousands of clones, 75% to 95% of which show up once; 2% to 3% is in the top ten. The count of this clone is one.

V gene TRBV27 combines with J gene TRBJ2-6; perhaps TRBD2 as D (5 bases). Material: PBMCs, obtained from a glioma patient treated with radiotherapy, temozolomide or both. The source of this sequence is a man aged 45-60 years with glioma. CDR3: CASSLGSSGANVLTF. The CDR3 DNA sequence: TGTGCCAGCAGTTTAGGGAGCTCTGGGGCCAACGTCCTGACTTTC.